This T cell receptor beta chain appears in the sequencing data of a study of blood T cell repertoires in COVID-19 (dated by TCRdb to the early 2020s). Background on the whole study: Collaborator samples came from the United States, Italy and Spain and covered acute and convalescent phases of COVID-19. The material from the prospective study consisted of cDNA or gDNA derived from T cells, B-cell-depleted T cells, or PBMCs. Deeply sampled blood TCRbeta repertoires from subjects exposed to, actively infected with, or recovered from COVID-19 were included in the dataset. The repertoires were released in a freely available public database meant as a resource for research on the immune response to SARS-CoV-2. Samples were obtained from the ongoing ImmuneRACE study (first 160 participants) and from 1,254 subjects provided by 6 global collaborators. The sample metadata nearly always contained a de-identified subject ID, COVID-19 status, age in years and sex. HLA class I and class II types, where available, came from metadata supplied by the sample provider rather than from assay-based typing.

Each collaborating institution followed its own protocols to collect whole blood in K2EDTA tubes. Collaborator samples were shipped for TCRbeta analysis as frozen whole blood, isolated PBMCs, or DNA extracted from either sample type. V is trimmed back by 2 bases and J by 6 bases, and the junction contains 2 bases that no gene match accounts for. The germline V gene (reference sequence) yields MNHEY for CDR1 and SMNVEV for CDR2. Its CDR3 holds 16 amino acids, cysteine through phenylalanine. Only the CDR3 DNA is retained, 48 bases long and in frame from the first base. Overall results and qualifications from the work: The amount of clinical and demographic metadata varied by source and participant and was provided uncurated.

This clone came up once. The antigen this receptor binds is unknown. No much larger clone is present one base from it, and per-base qualities are unavailable. The immunoSEQ Assay, a bias-controlled multiplex PCR, was used to amplify TCRbeta CDR3 regions from genomic DNA. The study's processing was this. Nucleated cell counts per sample were estimated from amplification of reference gene primers within the assay. To quantify the absolute abundance of each unique TCRbeta CDR3 rearrangement, sequence reads were collapsed and filtered. Productive Simpson clonality was computed per sample as the square root of Simpson's diversity index over productive rearrangements. Sourced from immuneACCESS, this table was stored by TCRdb with only in-frame sequences that have V and J called. A share of the clones is absent; for the studies checked, an unresolved V gene accounts for under half, and the remainder has no known explanation. V and J calls and clone size are as listed in that table; D and trimming were resolved from the DNA. The sample contains about 26,000 clones, approximately 92% of them found a single time. In total, the top ten clones hold about 2.8% of the sample.

The clonotype was recovered from a human donor in a cohort sampled during active COVID-19. This chain is built from TRBV27 and TRBJ2-1; 15 bases in between match TRBD2. What was sequenced was peripheral blood. This receptor carries the CDR3 CASSLKGLAGGNEQFF. The DNA is TGTGCCAGCAGTTTAAAGGGACTAGCGGGGGGCAATGAGCAGTTCTTC.